Below, 2 T cell receptor beta chains from the same sample are listed, as sequenced in a study of OX40 agonist ivuxolimab in advanced cancers. Using immunoSEQ multiplex PCR, the repertoire was profiled, and TCRdb retains in-frame clones only, with some absent. In the table there are about 40,000 clones, around 83% of which are singletons. This material consisted of CD4+ or CD8+ T cells sorted from blood, taken in a trial of the OX40 agonist ivuxolimab. These receptors were collected from an adult with an advanced solid tumor such as melanoma, head and neck, liver or kidney cancer.

V gene TRBV7-9 combines with J gene TRBJ2-3; 11 positions agree with TRBD2. CDR3 length equals 18 residues. Germline V gene data show CDR1 as SEHNR and CDR2 as FQNEAQ (reference sequence). With V trimmed by 5 bases and J by 0 bases, 10 bases remained unmatched. The CDR3 nucleotides read TGTGCCAGCAGCCTCCCCCATGGGACTAGCGGAAGCACAGATACGCAGTATTTT. The encoded protein is CASSLPHGTSGSTDTQYF.

The V call is TRBV5-4, the J call TRBJ1-3, with D unresolved. The V end lost 0 bases, the J end lost 10 bases, and 14 bases lay between the germline ends. CDR3 length: 14 residues. Germline CDR1 SGHNT, CDR2 YYREEE (reference sequence). The CDR3 DNA reads TGTGCCAGCAGCTTGGAGCCAGGCCGATATACCATATATTTT. This translates into CASSLEPGRYTIYF. Full variable domain (rest looked up from reference TRBV5-4 and TRBJ1-3): ETGVTQSPTHLIKTRGQQVTLRCSSQSGHNTVSWYQQALGQGPQFIFQYYREEENGRGNFPPRFSGLQFPNYSSELNVNALELDDSALYLCASSLEPGRYTIYFGEGSWLTVV.